These T cell receptor beta chains were read from a single sample in a study of Graves' ophthalmopathy and Graves' hyperthyroidism. One entry per CDR3 protein, called by TCRdb with MiXCR from the multiplex PCR reads. The sample contains over 650,000 distinct CDR3 sequences, about two fifths of which appear only once. The sample consisted of peripheral blood. The source of these receptors is an adult man with Graves' ophthalmopathy. Each CDR3 is given with its conserved first and last residue.

v_gene	j_gene	CDR3aa
TRBV11-1	TRBJ2-7	CASSLKGLTTPYEQYF
TRBV25-1	TRBJ2-6	CASSPQPGQSSGANVLTF
TRBV20-1	TRBJ1-1	CSAWQGRLTEAFF
TRBV2	TRBJ2-7	CARGAVGSPYEQYF
TRBV19	TRBJ1-5	CASSAPYDGGQGKFNQPQHF
TRBV12-3/TRBV12-4	TRBJ2-2	CASGGIAGVSGELFF
TRBV11-2	TRBJ2-5	CATGSGNQETQYF
TRBV12-3/TRBV12-4	TRBJ2-7	CASSIGRKPYEQYF
TRBV12-3/TRBV12-4	TRBJ1-5	CASSFQGSNQPQHF
TRBV2	TRBJ1-1	CASETGGGGWMNTEAFF
TRBV12-3/TRBV12-4	TRBJ2-5	CASSFRDTSGETQYF
TRBV10-2	TRBJ2-2	CASTPSGGNTGELFF
TRBV12-3/TRBV12-4	TRBJ1-3	CASSLMASGVNTIYF
TRBV2	TRBJ2-7	CARNRDEQYF
TRBV29-1	TRBJ1-4	CSVAQGRGWGEKLFF
TRBV19	TRBJ1-5	CASSGGQPQHF
TRBV7-2	TRBJ1-4	CASSLRTGEPKLFF
TRBV5-6	TRBJ1-2	CASSRDREGYTF
TRBV25-1	TRBJ1-1	CASSELKGATNTEAFF
TRBV7-8	TRBJ2-2	CASSEGQGVTGELFF
TRBV3-2	TRBJ2-7	CASSQDIWGRRTYEQYF
TRBV2	TRBJ2-2	CADRAGAGTGELFF
TRBV12-5	TRBJ2-7	CASGLGQGEQYF
TRBV11-2	TRBJ2-2	CASRLLRGTNTGELFF
TRBV7-2	TRBJ2-6	CASSLVGMAGGNAGANVLTF
TRBV10-3	TRBJ2-7	CATGLAEQYF
TRBV29-1	TRBJ1-1	CSVEGTGGSEAFF
TRBV29-1	TRBJ2-7	CSWQEAYHEQYF
TRBV7-9	TRBJ1-3	CASSQKGATGNTIYF
TRBV6-7	TRBJ2-7	CAEPYEQYF
TRBV12-3/TRBV12-4	TRBJ1-4	CASSSSGQGIEKLFF
TRBV19	TRBJ2-5	CAGSINRAETQYF
TRBV10-3	TRBJ2-5	CAISESRTGDQETQYF
TRBV7-2	TRBJ2-2	CASSRGGTTNTGELFF
TRBV4-1	TRBJ2-2	CASSQDPLNTGELFF
TRBV7-9	TRBJ2-7	CASSSSGSTYEQYF
TRBV9	TRBJ1-1	CASSVREGNTEAFF
TRBV29-1	TRBJ2-3	CSVTSGGDTQYF
TRBV12-5	TRBJ1-1	CASGGMENTEAFF
TRBV20-1	TRBJ2-5	CSARTGAQYF
TRBV3-1	TRBJ2-5	CASSQRPTIETQYF
TRBV9	TRBJ1-2	CASSGIREGGDGYTF
TRBV5-5	TRBJ1-6	CASSDPGRYSPLHF
TRBV7-2	TRBJ1-2	CASSLNNRGLSYTF
TRBV29-1	TRBJ1-1	CSVGSEAFF
TRBV7-8	TRBJ2-7	CASSLSGFTYEQYF
TRBV7-8	TRBJ2-7	CASSLGFRVDEQYF
TRBV9	TRBJ1-5	CASSVNRDRIKQPQHF
TRBV10-3	TRBJ2-7	CASRGSSGGDQGF
TRBV2	TRBJ1-5	CASREAGEHF
TRBV6-5	TRBJ1-2	CASRDGGGYTF
TRBV3-1	TRBJ1-2	CASSQVATQGAYTF
TRBV2	TRBJ1-3	CASGHPASGGNTIYF
TRBV2	TRBJ1-5	CASRDRGDRYWQPQHF
TRBV20-1	TRBJ1-2	CSARKPIIDGYTF
TRBV10-3	TRBJ1-1	CAISLGQSTEAFF
TRBV20-1	TRBJ2-7	CSARMPHGDEQYF